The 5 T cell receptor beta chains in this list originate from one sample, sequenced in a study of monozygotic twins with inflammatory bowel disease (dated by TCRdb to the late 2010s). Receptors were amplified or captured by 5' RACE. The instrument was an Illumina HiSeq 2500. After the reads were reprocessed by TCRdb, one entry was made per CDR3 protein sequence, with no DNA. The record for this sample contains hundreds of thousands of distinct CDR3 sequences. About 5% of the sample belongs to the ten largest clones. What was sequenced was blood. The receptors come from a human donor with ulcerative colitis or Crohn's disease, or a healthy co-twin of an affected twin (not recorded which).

CDR3 region: CASSLGYSYNEQFF. J is TRBJ2-1 and V is TRBV27. Germline loops: CDR1 MNHEY, CDR2 SMNVEV (reference sequence). The CDR3 extends over 14 amino acids.

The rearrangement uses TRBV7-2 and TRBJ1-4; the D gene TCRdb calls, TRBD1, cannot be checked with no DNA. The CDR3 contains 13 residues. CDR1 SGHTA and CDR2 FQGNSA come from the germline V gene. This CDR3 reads CASSLVGVGKLFF.

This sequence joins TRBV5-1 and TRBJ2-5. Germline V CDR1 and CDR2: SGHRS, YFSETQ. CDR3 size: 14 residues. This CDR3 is CASSLATVQETQYF.

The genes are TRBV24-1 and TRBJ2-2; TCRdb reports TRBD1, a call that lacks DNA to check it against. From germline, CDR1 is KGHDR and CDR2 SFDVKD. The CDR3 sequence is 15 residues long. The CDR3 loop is CATRAGGMIGGELFF.

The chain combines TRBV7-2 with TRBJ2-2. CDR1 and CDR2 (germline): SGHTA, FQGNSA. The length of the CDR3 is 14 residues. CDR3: CASSLGQDAGELFF. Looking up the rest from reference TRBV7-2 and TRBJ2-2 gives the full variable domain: GAGVSQSPSNKVTEKGKDVELRCDPISGHTALYWYRQSLGQGLEFLIYFQGNSAPDKSGLPSDRFSAERTGGSVSTLTIQRTQQEDSAVYLCASSLGQDAGELFFGEGSRLTVL.